Described below is a single T cell receptor beta chain sequence and its context. The antigen is undetermined. The data were obtained in a study of cytomegalovirus exposure and HLA in healthy donors. Turning to the study itself: A subsequent analysis reported that the 95 to 150 validation repertoires were produced on the same platform that had also been used for the roughly 700 first-cohort repertoires.

From the 120-subject validation cohort, which was separate from the approximately 670-subject first cohort, the donors were drawn. Assay used: immunoSEQ multiplex PCR; TCRdb lists only in-frame clones, some missing. The repertoire holds about 68,000 clones, with roughly 95% as singletons. Germline V lookup: CDR1 SEHNR, CDR2 FQNEAQ (reference sequence). The CDR3 sequence is 15 residues long. V dropped 5 bases and J dropped 5 bases, with 18 bases sitting between them. Study-wide results and caveats: The study put some 150 TCR beta chains on its list as cytomegalovirus-associated. For cytomegalovirus status, the classifier reportedly gave diagnoses with high specificity and sensitivity.

The chain uses TRBV7-9 and TRBJ1-2, with D perhaps TRBD1 (5 bases). Sequencing was done on a sample of PBMCs. This TCR came from a man aged 18 to 29 in good health and CMV-seronegative. For the CDR3, the DNA is TGTGCCAGCAGCCGAGGACAAGAGAGCCAATATGGCTACACCTTC. Protein: CASSRGQESQYGYTF.